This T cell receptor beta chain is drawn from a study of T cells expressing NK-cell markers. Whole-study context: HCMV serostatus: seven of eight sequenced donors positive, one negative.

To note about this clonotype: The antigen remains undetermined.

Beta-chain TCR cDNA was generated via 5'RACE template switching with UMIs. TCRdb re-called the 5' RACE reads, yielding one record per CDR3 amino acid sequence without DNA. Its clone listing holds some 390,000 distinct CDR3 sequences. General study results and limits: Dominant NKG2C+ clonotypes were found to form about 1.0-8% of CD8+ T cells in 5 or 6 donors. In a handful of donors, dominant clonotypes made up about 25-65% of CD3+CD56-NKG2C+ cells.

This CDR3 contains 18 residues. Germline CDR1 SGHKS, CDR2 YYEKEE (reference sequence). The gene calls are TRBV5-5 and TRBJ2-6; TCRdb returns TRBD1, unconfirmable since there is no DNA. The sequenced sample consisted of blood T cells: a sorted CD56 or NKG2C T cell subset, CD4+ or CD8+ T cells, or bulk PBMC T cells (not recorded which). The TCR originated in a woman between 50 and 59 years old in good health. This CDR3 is CASSAGTGNLGGANVLTF.